This T cell receptor beta chain was observed in a study of T cells after yellow fever vaccination. Whole-study results and caveats: Post-booster repertoires contained most primary-vaccination clones again (roughly 96% CD4, about 88% CD8).

Germline V gives CDR1 DFQATT, CDR2 SNEGSKA (reference sequence). The CDR3 has 15 amino acids. Trimming shortened V by 4 bases and J by 5 bases, and 18 bases separated the two germline ends. TCRdb analysed the 5' RACE reads with MiXCR anew, one entry per CDR3 protein. The table includes 450,000 to 650,000 distinct CDR3 sequences, about 13% detected once. As for this clonotype: Its specificity is not known.

The source was PBMCs, collected on the day of the yellow fever booster vaccination. This clonotype was sampled from a man aged 30-40 years who received the YFV17D yellow fever vaccine. The chain couples TRBV20-1 to TRBJ1-3; D gene uncertain. The CDR3 DNA reads as TGCAGTGCTACCCCCGGTATTAGGAGGAGAAACACCATATATTTT. Its protein is CSATPGIRRRNTIYF.